This is a list of T cell receptor beta chains from one sample in a study of CD8 T cells in ankylosing spondylitis. TCRdb re-called the 5' RACE reads with MiXCR, one entry per CDR3 protein. The sample shows about 210,000 distinct CDR3 sequences, just under 7.5% of them seen only once. Sequenced input: blood, either unsorted or a sorted T cell fraction (not recorded which). The receptors shown here come from a male donor with ankylosing spondylitis. CDR3s leave out the opening cysteine and the closing phenylalanine or tryptophan. A clone size is listed for some rows: how often the clone was seen (once, few, many), or a class if it is expanded.

cdr3_length	v_call	clone_size	cdr3_aa
12	TRBV20-1	.	SAIHPTGGNTIY
13	TRBV5-1	many	ASSLGWKATYEQY
12	TRBV5-6	.	ASSLALPGEKLF
15	TRBV24-1	.	ATSTRDSRASYNEQS
11	TRBV14	.	ASSRRTGYGYT
12	TRBV6-1	.	ASRTGGRDTEAF
13	TRBV27	many	ASSWASGGTYEQY
15	TRBV20-1	many	SARGPFSGGTYNEQF
14	TRBV25-1	many	ASSEEGGVTQDEAF
10	TRBV10-3	many	ASGTGGTEAF
13	TRBV3-1	.	ASSTNRGANYGYT
14	TRBV7-2	.	ASSPLAGGPGDTQY
13	TRBV6-2/TRBV6-3	many	ASSAPGQLNTEAF
14	TRBV27	few	ASSLTSGRATYEQY
11	TRBV4-3	many	ASSQVIPDTQY
10	TRBV20-1	.	SARQGNGEQY
11	TRBV7-2	many	ASSFWDVQEQY
14	TRBV9	many	ASSVEMTRTYNEQF
13	TRBV28	many	ASSPPDQGGYEQY
13	TRBV4-3	few	ASSQAGESHYEQY
12	TRBV6-4	many	ASSGSGGPNEQF
10	TRBV5-6	.	ASSSGRPGYT
14	TRBV19	.	ASSTNPGYDARGYT
12	TRBV5-6	many	ASSFGTSTPEAF
11	TRBV29-1	.	SARTGEDYGYT
11	TRBV29-1	.	SVGEGVPGELF
12	TRBV29-1	many	SAQTAYANYGYT
14	TRBV4-3	many	ASSHGTGTSAYEQY
12	TRBV28	few	AHEAGALTDTQY
13	TRBV5-1	many	ASSLATGATYEQY
14	TRBV9	many	ASSVVGITNTGELF
13	TRBV2	many	ASSGWTSSNQPQH
13	TRBV10-3	many	AISANRDRGYEQY
10	TRBV12-3/TRBV12-4	many	ASSFLEETQY
11	TRBV20-1	many	SADGLDYNEQF
11	TRBV20-1	many	SARDGFTDTQY
11	TRBV20-1	many	SARTLGENEQF
11	TRBV4-3	many	ASSRPGGTEAF
13	TRBV4-3	many	ASSRLTGAGNTIY
12	TRBV4-2	many	ASSLPGPLDEQF
13	TRBV20-1	many	SARDHQGGTYEQY
13	TRBV10-1	.	ASISYEFGPGSCF
11	TRBV4-1	many	ASSLRGADTQY
12	TRBV20-1	many	SARTSGLYDEQF
14	TRBV10-3	many	AISEGPRTGAYEQY
15	TRBV27	many	ASSLTRGFATNEKLF
12	TRBV20-1	many	SARNRGAKNIQY
12	TRBV9	many	ASSAGQSSYEQY
11	TRBV12-3/TRBV12-4	many	ASSVMLSGGGY
12	TRBV14	few	ASSQGTSQWQQY